Following are 32 T cell receptor beta chains from one sample sequenced in a study of shared clonotypes between healthy human individuals. Using immunoSEQ multiplex PCR, the repertoire was profiled, and TCRdb retains in-frame clones only, with some absent. The sample has over a million clones, around 97% seen once. Sequencing was performed on naive CD4+ T cells sorted from blood. Described subset: CD45RA+ positively selected. These TCRs come from a man aged 30 to 45 in good health.

Only one count was recorded for this clone. The chain links TRBV5-4 to TRBJ2-6; 9 bases agree with TRBD1. In germline, CDR1 is SGHNT, CDR2 YYREEE (reference sequence). The CDR3 covers 18 residues. V was pared by 4 bases and J by 4 bases, with 12 bases of the junction left unmatched. The CDR3 is CASSLDRDRVSGANVLTF. The CDR3 region has the DNA TGTGCCAGCAGCCTAGACCGGGACAGGGTTTCAGGGGCCAACGTCCTGACTTTC.

The gene calls are TRBV10-3 and TRBJ2-5; 10 nucleotides match TRBD2. Germline-derived CDR1 and CDR2 are ENHRY and SYGVKD. The V segment lost 5 bases and the J segment 5 bases; nucleotides outside the gene matches: 5. The CDR3 length is 14 residues. The chain's CDR3 is CAISKREGRETQYF. CDR3 DNA sequence: TGTGCCATCAGTAAGCGGGAGGGCCGGGAGACCCAGTACTTC.

V is TRBV25-1 and J is TRBJ2-3; the match to TRBD1 covers 10 bases. This CDR3 is 17 amino acids long. In germline, CDR1 is MGHDK, CDR2 SYGVNS. V trimming: 5 bases; J trimming: 0 bases; junction bases outside the gene matches: 8. CDR3 coding DNA: TGTGCCAGCAGTCCACTCGGGACAGGGGTTAGCACAGATACGCAGTATTTT. Protein product: CASSPLGTGVSTDTQYF.

The genes are TRBV10-3 and TRBJ2-7; 9 bases align to TRBD1. With 10 bases clipped from V and 0 bases from J, the junction kept 7 bases outside the gene matches. The germline V gene encodes CDR1 ENHRY and CDR2 SYGVKD. The CDR3 totals 14 residues. The chain's CDR3 is CATRTGASSYEQYF. In DNA, the CDR3 is TGTGCCACTAGGACAGGGGCTAGCTCCTACGAGCAGTACTTC.

The chain employs TRBV18 and TRBJ2-7; possibly TRBD1 or TRBD2 for D (5 bases each). V gave up 3 bases and J gave up 1 base, with 16 bases separating them. The CDR3 runs 16 residues. CDR1 is KGHSH, CDR2 LQKENI, per germline. Here the CDR3 DNA reads TGTGCCAGCTCACCTTCTACTGGGGACGGATCCTACGAGCAGTACTTC. This sequence encodes CASSPSTGDGSYEQYF.

The rearrangement joins TRBV14 to TRBJ2-1; D is perhaps TRBD2 (5 bases). V was shortened by 4 bases and J by 4 bases, with 14 bases between the two germline ends. The CDR3 runs to 15 residues. Per germline, CDR1 SGHDN and CDR2 FVKESK. The CDR3 bases are TGTGCCAGCAGCCCTACTAGGCTCCTATACAATGAGCAGTTCTTC. Protein sequence: CASSPTRLLYNEQFF.

This clone appeared once. V gene TRBV2 combines with J gene TRBJ1-2; possibly TRBD1 for D (5 bases). CDR1 SNHLY and CDR2 FYNNEI come from the germline V gene. V lost 5 bases and J 4 bases, leaving 17 bases between the germline ends. The CDR3 runs to 15 residues. The CDR3 region has the DNA TGTGCCAGCAGTTCCGAGGGCCTCGGGGGCTATGGCTACACCTTC. This translates into CASSSEGLGGYGYTF.

The V and J genes are TRBV2 and TRBJ2-1; D is unresolved. Germline-derived CDR1 and CDR2 are SNHLY and FYNNEI. CDR3 length: 15 amino acids. V dropped 2 bases and J dropped 1 base, with 9 bases sitting between them. This CDR3 is CASSENGRSYNEQFF. The CDR3 bases are TGTGCCAGCAGTGAAAACGGGCGGTCCTACAATGAGCAGTTCTTC. The full variable domain, with the rest looked up from reference TRBV2 and TRBJ2-1, is EPEVTQTPSHQVTQMGQEVILRCVPISNHLYFYWYRQILGQKVEFLVSFYNNEISEKSEIFDDQFSVERPDGSNFTLKIRSTKLEDSAMYFCASSENGRSYNEQFFGPGTRLTVL.

The rearrangement joins TRBV5-1 to TRBJ2-2; D is unclear. Germline V gene data show CDR1 as SGHRS and CDR2 as YFSETQ. This CDR3 is 12 amino acids long. V was shortened by 1 base and J by 7 bases, with 5 bases between the two germline ends. The CDR3 reads CASSLNLGELFF. The DNA of the CDR3 is TGCGCCAGCAGCTTGAACCTCGGGGAGCTGTTTTTT. Drawing the rest from reference TRBV5-1 and TRBJ2-2, the complete variable domain is KAGVTQTPRYLIKTRGQQVTLSCSPISGHRSVSWYQQTPGQGLQFLFEYFSETQRNKGNFPGRFSGRQFSNSRSEMNVSTLELGDSALYLCASSLNLGELFFGEGSRLTVL.

The V gene is TRBV9, the J gene TRBJ2-7; the match to TRBD1 covers 10 bases. This CDR3 contains 16 residues. Germline V gives CDR1 SGDLS, CDR2 YYNGEE. The V gene end was trimmed by 0 bases and the J gene end by 4 bases; junction bases not matched to a gene: 7. CDR3 in DNA: TGTGCCAGCAGCGTAGGGGAGGGACAGGGGTCGTACGAGCAGTACTTC. It codes for CASSVGEGQGSYEQYF.

The chain uses TRBV29-1 and TRBJ1-1; D is ambiguous. V was shortened by 4 bases and J by 5 bases, with 8 bases between the two germline ends. The CDR3 runs to 11 residues. CDR1 SQVTM and CDR2 ANQGSEA come from the germline V gene. The CDR3 DNA reads as TGCAGCGTTGCGACTGGAACTGAAGCTTTCTTT. It specifies CSVATGTEAFF.

The chain carries TRBV27 and TRBJ2-1; D is perhaps TRBD1 or TRBD2 (5 bases each). The germline CDR1 and CDR2 sequences are MNHEY and SMNVEV (reference sequence). V lost 7 bases, J lost 7 bases, and 23 bases lay in between. The length of the CDR3 is 16 residues. The CDR3 loop reads CASTTKGEFPPNEQFF. CDR3 bases: TGTGCCAGCACCACAAAAGGGGAGTTTCCCCCTAATGAGCAGTTCTTC.

The chain links TRBV7-9 to TRBJ1-2, with a weak D call TRBD1 (5 bases). Germline CDR1 SEHNR, CDR2 FQNEAQ (reference sequence). Trimming took off 1 base at V and 6 bases at J, with 18 bases between the two ends. The CDR3 length is 16 residues. The CDR3 loop reads CASSLVLRDLPHGYTF. The DNA of the CDR3 is TGTGCCAGCAGCTTAGTATTAAGGGACCTACCCCATGGCTACACCTTC.

The rearrangement joins TRBV28 to TRBJ1-1, with D uncertain. The V gene lost 8 bases and the J gene lost 5 bases, with 18 bases spanning the gap. This CDR3 has 14 residues. Germline CDR1 reads MDHEN; CDR2 reads SYDVKM. As DNA, the CDR3 is TGTGCCAGCCGGGTTGAACCGCGGTGGACTGAAGCTTTCTTT. Its translation: CASRVEPRWTEAFF.

V gene TRBV6-5 combines with J gene TRBJ2-6; D gene uncertain. The germline V gene has CDR1 MNHEY and CDR2 SVGAGI. V dropped 8 bases and J dropped 3 bases, with 11 bases sitting between them. The CDR3 is made up of 14 amino acids. The CDR3 region is CASLGSGGANVLTF. In DNA form, the CDR3 reads TGTGCCAGCCTCGGATCAGGTGGGGCCAACGTCCTGACTTTC.

The genes are TRBV28 and TRBJ2-1; possibly TRBD1 for D (5 bases). Between the trimmed V and J ends, which lost 4 bases and 6 bases, there was a span of 13 bases. The CDR3 sequence is 14 residues long. Germline assignment: CDR1 MDHEN and CDR2 SYDVKM. The CDR3 here is CASSSPRRGNEQFF. The CDR3 DNA sequence: TGTGCCAGCAGTTCCCCCAGAAGGGGCAATGAGCAGTTCTTC.

The chain carries TRBV5-4 and TRBJ2-5; D might be TRBD2 (6 bases). The CDR3 loop spans 14 amino acids. V lost 2 bases to trimming and J lost 5 bases, with 13 bases between them. The germline V gene encodes CDR1 SGHNT and CDR2 YYREEE (reference sequence). DNA for the CDR3: TGTGCCAGCAGCTTAGGAGGGCCTGGGGAGACCCAGTACTTC. Protein: CASSLGGPGETQYF.

The rearrangement links TRBV19 to TRBJ2-7; D is unclear. The CDR3 runs 12 residues. Germline lookup yields CDR1 LNHDA and CDR2 SQIVND (reference sequence). V lost 3 bases, J lost 4 bases, and 7 bases lay in between. CDR3 protein: CASSILDYEQYF. DNA of the CDR3: TGTGCCAGTAGTATCTTAGATTACGAGCAGTACTTC.

This chain connects TRBV5-6 to TRBJ2-1; 10 bases agree with TRBD2. Germline CDR1 and CDR2: SGHDT and YYEEEE. The CDR3 length is 16 residues. V was clipped by 4 bases and J by 5 bases; unmatched bases: 9. The CDR3 sequence is CASSAHGTSDHNEQFF. CDR3 sequence (DNA): TGTGCCAGCAGCGCCCACGGGACTAGCGATCACAATGAGCAGTTCTTC.

The V call is TRBV7-9, the J call TRBJ2-5; D is ambiguous. Germline CDR1 and CDR2: SEHNR and FQNEAQ (reference sequence). Trimming stripped 5 bases from V and 4 bases from J, with 5 bases between. The CDR3 loop spans 11 amino acids. The CDR3 coding sequence is TGTGCCAGCAGCCCTAGAGAGACCCAGTACTTC. It specifies CASSPRETQYF.

This rearrangement joins TRBV5-1 to TRBJ2-2; D unresolved. Germline V CDR1 and CDR2: SGHRS, YFSETQ. The V gene lost 4 bases and the J gene lost 3 bases, with 16 bases spanning the gap. The CDR3 sequence is 16 residues long. CDR3 in amino acids: CASSTRTSLDTGELFF. The CDR3 DNA is TGCGCCAGCAGCACCCGGACCAGCCTGGACACCGGGGAGCTGTTTTTT.

The genes are TRBV10-1 and TRBJ1-3; no clear D gene. V was pared by 3 bases and J by 1 base, with 13 bases between. CDR1 WNHNN and CDR2 SYGVQD come from the germline V gene (reference sequence). The CDR3 is made up of 16 amino acids. This chain's CDR3 is CASSDVVPSSGNTIYF. The CDR3 coding sequence is TGCGCCAGCAGTGATGTCGTCCCATCATCTGGAAACACCATATATTTT.

This chain joins TRBV10-3 and TRBJ1-2, with 8 bases identical to TRBD1. Unmatched junction bases numbered 15, after V lost 4 bases and J lost 8 bases. Germline values: CDR1 ENHRY, CDR2 SYGVKD. The CDR3 runs 16 residues. CDR3 sequence reads: CAISGVGQGGSGGYTF. CDR3 bases: TGTGCCATCAGTGGAGTCGGACAGGGAGGGAGCGGGGGCTACACCTTC.

V and J are TRBV6-5 and TRBJ1-5; the D is unclear. Trimming shortened V by 6 bases and J by 4 bases, and 7 bases separated the two germline ends. The CDR3 length is 12 residues. Germline V gene data show CDR1 as MNHEY and CDR2 as SVGAGI. Here the CDR3 DNA reads TGTGCCAGCAGCTCTTGGAATCAGCCCCAGCATTTT. Encoded protein: CASSSWNQPQHF.

As DNA, the CDR3 is TGTGCCAGCAGCTTTATGGGCCAAGAGACCCAGTACTTC. This encodes CASSFMGQETQYF. This rearrangement joins TRBV7-2 to TRBJ2-5; D is undetermined. V was shortened by 3 bases and J by 1 base, with 6 bases between the two germline ends. There are 13 residues in the CDR3. Germline V gene sequence: CDR1 SGHTA, CDR2 FQGNSA.

The CDR3 loop reads CASSLGPTVNQPQHF. CDR3 nucleotides: TGCGCCAGCAGCTTGGGACCGACGGTCAATCAGCCCCAGCATTTT. This chain links TRBV5-1 with TRBJ1-5; D not resolved. Germline-derived CDR1 and CDR2 are SGHRS and YFSETQ. The CDR3 covers 15 residues. Trimming stripped 0 bases from V and 3 bases from J, with 10 bases between.

V is TRBV9 and J is TRBJ1-2; 7 bases line up with TRBD1. After removal of 0 bases from V and 8 bases from J, the junction contained 10 bases not matched to a gene. The CDR3 totals 15 residues. CDR1 SGDLS and CDR2 YYNGEE come from the germline V gene. In DNA, the CDR3 is TGTGCCAGCAGCGTAGGCCCTACAGGGGTGGGCGGCTACACCTTC. Residues: CASSVGPTGVGGYTF.

The chain links TRBV21-1 to TRBJ2-1; TRBD1 is the table's D call and was not checked against the DNA. TRBV21-1 is reported as a pseudogene. This CDR3 region has 16 residues. The CDR3: CASSRERQGGAWEQFF. The CDR3 nucleotides read TGTGCCAGCAGCAGAGAGAGACAGGGTGGGGCATGGGAGCAGTTCTTC.

J is TRBJ2-3 and V is TRBV5-4; the D is unclear. V was clipped by 3 bases and J by 2 bases, with 13 bases between them. The CDR3 has 15 residues. The germline CDR1 and CDR2 sequences are SGHNT and YYREEE (reference sequence). In nucleotides, the CDR3 is TGTGCCAGCAGCTCCCCCCCCAGTACCACAGATACGCAGTATTTT. It yields the protein CASSSPPSTTDTQYF.

The J gene is TRBJ2-7, the V gene TRBV19; D gene ambiguous. The V gene's germline CDR1 is LNHDA and CDR2 SQIVND (reference sequence). V was pared by 5 bases and J by 2 bases, with 13 bases between. The CDR3 covers 14 residues. The CDR3 protein is CASSSIVGAYEQYF. The CDR3 region has the DNA TGTGCCAGTAGTTCGATAGTGGGTGCCTACGAGCAGTACTTC.

The chain joins TRBV30 to TRBJ1-2; 8 positions match TRBD1. Germline-derived CDR1 and CDR2 are GTSNPN and SVGIG (reference sequence). J gave up 4 bases and V 2 bases, and 9 bases lay outside the gene matches. CDR3 length: 15 residues. The CDR3 reads CAWSRPTGGGYGYTF. For the CDR3, the DNA is TGTGCCTGGAGTCGACCCACAGGGGGAGGCTATGGCTACACCTTC.

This clone was recorded only once. The chain recombines TRBV5-1 with TRBJ1-1; 11 bases fit TRBD1. In germline, CDR1 is SGHRS, CDR2 YFSETQ. V lost 1 base, J lost 2 bases, and 4 bases stayed unmatched. This CDR3 region has 16 residues. The CDR3 spells CASSLMGQGVNTEAFF. CDR3 DNA sequence: TGCGCCAGCAGCTTGATGGGACAGGGGGTAAACACTGAAGCTTTCTTT.